The clone carrying this T cell receptor (beta chain) was seen many times. This entry comes from a study of T-cell reconstitution after alpha-beta-depleted transplantation in children. Unique molecular identifiers featured in how the TCRbeta library was prepared. Each CDR3 protein gets one entry after TCRdb re-called the PCR reads with MiXCR. The sample carries roughly 90,000 distinct CDR3 sequences, more than 9% recorded once. The receptor's source is a human donor who donated a stem cell graft to a child with inherited bone marrow failure. Sequencing used PBMCs from the stem cell graft donor, obtained from the stem cell graft.

In DNA form, the CDR3 reads TGTGCCAGCAGCCTCGGGACAGGGAGAAACACCATATATTTT. Protein sequence: CASSLGTGRNTIYF. V is TRBV7-2 and J is TRBJ1-3; TRBD1 aligns across 9 bases. Germline CDR1 reads SGHTA; CDR2 reads FQGNSA. J gave up 5 bases and V 5 bases, and 4 bases lay outside the gene matches. This CDR3 has 14 residues.